This T cell receptor beta chain originates from a study of T cell changes during pregnancy in multiple sclerosis. Measured with immunoSEQ multiplex PCR; TCRdb has only the in-frame clones, and not every one. The sample lists about 47,000 clones; approximately 90% were seen once. The CDR3 extends over 13 amino acids. Germline V gene data show CDR1 as SNHLY and CDR2 as FYNNEI. J was trimmed by 5 bases and V by 6 bases; bases with no gene match: 5. The sample in question was peripheral blood, obtained in the first trimester of pregnancy. The receptor's source is a female donor with multiple sclerosis, enrolled in a pregnancy study. The chain combines TRBV2 with TRBJ1-2, with TRBD1 identical over 8 bases. CDR3 loop: CASRANRGYGYTF. The CDR3 bases are TGTGCCAGCAGGGCGAACAGGGGGTATGGCTACACCTTC.